What follows are 26 T cell receptor beta chains derived from one specimen sequenced in a study of yellow fever vaccine responses in identical twins. TCRdb analysed the RT-PCR reads with MiXCR anew, one entry per CDR3 protein. The sample lists some 3,900 distinct CDR3 sequences; under 85% were seen once. The source was T cells from blood (PBMCs), unsorted or a sorted subset (not recorded which), collected before or after yellow fever vaccination (not recorded which). Receptors were obtained from a woman aged 18-30 years who received the yellow fever vaccine.

The chain couples TRBV11-1 to TRBJ1-2; D is unclear. This CDR3 spans 15 amino acids. CDR1 SGHAT and CDR2 FQDESV come from the germline V gene (reference sequence). Trimming shortened V by 1 base and J by 2 bases, and 11 bases separated the two germline ends. The CDR3, as DNA: TGTGCCAGCAGCTTAGGGGGTAGCCCCAACTATGGCTACACCTTC. This codes for CASSLGGSPNYGYTF.

The chain joins TRBV10-3 to TRBJ2-7; TRBD1 agrees at 12 bases. The V segment lost 3 bases and the J segment 4 bases; nucleotides outside the gene matches: 13. CDR3 size: 18 residues. Germline CDR1 reads ENHRY; CDR2 reads SYGVKD. The CDR3 nucleotides are TGTGCCATCAGTGATGTTAACCAGGGACAGGGGGCGGGGTACGAGCAGTACTTC. Translated, it gives CAISDVNQGQGAGYEQYF.

J is TRBJ2-7 and V is TRBV5-4; possible D gene TRBD1, 5 bases. Germline V gene sequence: CDR1 SGHNT, CDR2 YYREEE (reference sequence). The V gene lost 0 bases and the J gene lost 1 base, with 8 bases spanning the gap. The CDR3 is made up of 14 amino acids. The CDR3 reads CASSLAGISYEQYF. CDR3 DNA sequence: TGTGCCAGCAGCTTGGCAGGGATTTCCTACGAGCAGTACTTC. The whole variable domain, remainder taken from reference TRBV5-4 and TRBJ2-7, is ETGVTQSPTHLIKTRGQQVTLRCSSQSGHNTVSWYQQALGQGPQFIFQYYREEENGRGNFPPRFSGLQFPNYSSELNVNALELDDSALYLCASSLAGISYEQYFGPGTRLTVT.

The chain links TRBV10-3 to TRBJ1-5, with 12 bases fitting TRBD1. Germline CDR1 and CDR2: ENHRY and SYGVKD. The CDR3 is made up of 16 amino acids. After removal of 3 bases from V and 6 bases from J, the junction contained 6 bases not matched to a gene. CDR3 residues: CAISETGTGGGQPQHF. The CDR3 DNA reads TGTGCCATCAGTGAAACCGGGACAGGGGGCGGTCAGCCCCAGCATTTT.

The V and J genes are TRBV4-3 and TRBJ2-7; either TRBD1 or TRBD2 may fit D (5 bases each). This CDR3 region has 14 residues. Deletions cut 4 bases from V and 2 bases from J, with 12 bases between. CDR1 and CDR2 from the germline V gene are LGHNA and YSLEER. CDR3 sequence (DNA): TGCGCCAGCAGCCTAGGGACGGGAACCTACGAGCAGTACTTC. As protein: CASSLGTGTYEQYF.

The rearrangement uses TRBV12-3 or TRBV12-4 and TRBJ2-7; D possibly corresponds to TRBD2 (5 bases). With 3 bases removed from V and 5 bases from J, the gap between germline ends came to 17 bases. This CDR3 has 15 amino acids. The CDR3 protein is CASSFVFRESHEQYF. The CDR3 coding sequence is TGTGCCAGCAGTTTTGTGTTCCGGGAAAGCCACGAGCAGTACTTC.

V is TRBV7-2 and J is TRBJ2-7; 9 bases fit TRBD2. V trimming: 3 bases; J trimming: 5 bases; junction bases outside the gene matches: 5. The germline V gene encodes CDR1 SGHTA and CDR2 FQGNSA. This CDR3 comprises 14 residues. CDR3 sequence: CASSLAGGVDEQYF. In DNA, the CDR3 is TGTGCCAGCAGCTTGGCGGGAGGGGTGGACGAGCAGTACTTC.

V is TRBV30 and J is TRBJ2-5, with 7 bases matching TRBD2. The germline gives CDR1 GTSNPN, CDR2 SVGIG (reference sequence). The CDR3 contains 14 residues. The V segment lost 2 bases and the J segment 5 bases; nucleotides outside the gene matches: 8. CDR3 in DNA: TGTGCCTGGAGTTCGGCGGGAGAGGGGGAGACCCAGTACTTC. This sequence encodes CAWSSAGEGETQYF.

A note on this clonotype: The junction does not match germline at one end; this may be a read error. CDR3 loop: CATARDRALIYNEQFF. Written as DNA, the CDR3 is TGCGCCACGGCTAGGGACAGGGCGTTGATCTACAATGAGCAGTTCTTC. V is TRBV15 and J is TRBJ2-1; TRBD1 aligns across 9 bases. There are 16 residues in the CDR3. Germline CDR1 and CDR2: LNHNV and YYDKDF (reference sequence).

This chain links TRBV28 with TRBJ2-5; unclear D gene. Germline V gene lookup returns CDR1 MDHEN and CDR2 SYDVKM. Trimming left V 1 base short and J 5 bases short, with 5 bases between. This CDR3 region has 12 residues. Written as DNA, the CDR3 is TGTGCCAGCAGTTTATCCGGGGAGACCCAGTACTTC. Translating it yields CASSLSGETQYF.

This clonotype is labeled as large. The chain combines TRBV4-3 with TRBJ2-2, with no clear D. The CDR3 has 17 residues. CDR1 is LGHNA and CDR2 is YSLEER in the germline V gene. With 7 bases removed from V and 2 bases from J, the gap between germline ends came to 20 bases. CDR3 sequence (DNA): TGCGCCAGCATTCTCCCTTTTGGCGATCTTAACACCGGGGAGCTGTTTTTT. Encoded protein: CASILPFGDLNTGELFF.

The V call is TRBV20-1, the J call TRBJ2-7; 8 nucleotides line up with TRBD1. There are 14 residues in the CDR3. CDR1 is DFQATT, CDR2 SNEGSKA, per germline (reference sequence). Germline trimming cut 4 bases from V and 3 bases from J; bases unmatched to any gene: 8. This chain's CDR3 is CSATEPDRVYEQYF. CDR3 DNA: TGCAGTGCTACCGAACCGGACAGGGTCTACGAGCAGTACTTC.

The V gene is TRBV6-1, the J gene TRBJ2-7; perhaps TRBD2 as D (7 bases). The CDR3 is made up of 16 amino acids. V was shortened by 5 bases and J by 5 bases, with 22 bases between the two germline ends. The V gene's germline CDR1 is MNHNS and CDR2 SASEGT. The CDR3 loop reads CASSPTPGGAGDEQYF. CDR3 sequence (DNA): TGTGCCAGCAGTCCTACCCCGGGGGGCGCGGGAGACGAGCAGTACTTC.

The table lists this clonotype with a few counts. The V gene is TRBV7-6, the J gene TRBJ2-7, with D unclear. Germline V CDR1 and CDR2: SGHVS, FNYEAQ. With 3 bases removed from V and 0 bases from J, the gap between germline ends came to 15 bases. There are 16 residues in the CDR3. The chain's CDR3 is CASSFGDTTTSYEQYF. The CDR3 DNA reads as TGTGCCAGCAGCTTTGGCGACACCACCACCTCCTACGAGCAGTACTTC.

The V gene is TRBV19, the J gene TRBJ1-5, with 7 nucleotides matching TRBD1. Germline loops: CDR1 LNHDA, CDR2 SQIVND (reference sequence). V lost 9 bases and J lost 2; bases outside the gene matches: 4. This CDR3 has 13 amino acids. The CDR3 here is CASLGQGNQPQHF. The DNA for the CDR3 is TGTGCCAGCCTAGGACAGGGCAATCAGCCCCAGCATTTT.

The rearrangement links TRBV29-1 to TRBJ2-5; D gene ambiguous. Germline V gene sequence: CDR1 SQVTM, CDR2 ANQGSEA. V lost 5 bases and J 3 bases, leaving 7 bases between the germline ends. The CDR3 has 11 residues. CDR3: CSVRTEETQYF. The CDR3 DNA reads as TGCAGCGTTCGGACCGAAGAGACCCAGTACTTC.

J is TRBJ2-3 and V is TRBV5-1; 8 nucleotides match TRBD1. Per germline, CDR1 SGHRS and CDR2 YFSETQ. CDR3 length: 14 amino acids. Trimming took 2 bases from V and 5 from J; bases not matched to a gene: 4. The CDR3 DNA sequence: TGCGCCAGCAGCTTCAGGGGGCGGGGAGATACGCAGTATTTT. Its translation is CASSFRGRGDTQYF.

The rearrangement joins TRBV6-4 to TRBJ2-2; D unresolved. The ends were cut back, 0 bases at V and 5 bases at J, with 7 bases in the middle. Germline assignment: CDR1 MRHNA and CDR2 SNTAGT. CDR3 length: 14 amino acids. The DNA for the CDR3 is TGTGCCAGCAGTGACTCGATCGGGACCGGGGAGCTGTTTTTT. The encoded protein is CASSDSIGTGELFF.

The rearrangement links TRBV29-1 to TRBJ2-7, with D unclear. Germline CDR1 reads SQVTM; CDR2 reads ANQGSEA. Trimming left V 4 bases short and J 2 bases short, with 15 bases between. The CDR3 length is 14 residues. The CDR3 sequence: CSVVVASHPYEQYF. The CDR3 DNA reads TGCAGCGTTGTGGTTGCAAGCCACCCCTACGAGCAGTACTTC.

This sequence joins TRBV13 and TRBJ2-7; 11 nucleotides align to TRBD2. J was trimmed by 6 bases and V by 5 bases; bases with no gene match: 6. The CDR3 contains 14 residues. Germline V gene sequence: CDR1 PRHDT, CDR2 FYEKMQ (reference sequence). The CDR3 reads CASSLLAGVGEQYF. The CDR3 DNA sequence: TGTGCCAGCAGCCTACTAGCGGGGGTAGGCGAGCAGTACTTC.

This rearrangement joins TRBV29-1 to TRBJ2-1; D unclear. This CDR3 has 11 amino acids. V was shortened by 4 bases and J by 3 bases, with 4 bases between the two germline ends. Germline loops: CDR1 SQVTM, CDR2 ANQGSEA. For the CDR3, the DNA is TGCAGCGTTGGAGTCTACAATGAGCAGTTCTTC. Translation: CSVGVYNEQFF.

J is TRBJ2-1 and V is TRBV9, with TRBD1 as a possible D gene (7 bases). The CDR3 spans 15 residues. Between the trimmed V and J ends, which lost 3 bases and 4 bases, there was a span of 14 bases. CDR1 and CDR2 (germline): SGDLS, YYNGEE. CDR3 protein: CASSADREVYNEQFF. DNA for the CDR3: TGTGCCAGCAGCGCAGACAGGGAGGTTTACAATGAGCAGTTCTTC.

The CDR3 DNA follows: TGTGCCACCAGCACACATCAGGAGCCTAGCACAGATACGCAGTATTTT. Protein: CATSTHQEPSTDTQYF. The chain links TRBV15 to TRBJ2-3; D not resolved. CDR1 and CDR2 (germline): LNHNV, YYDKDF (reference sequence). This CDR3 spans 16 amino acids. Trimming cost V 4 bases and J 0 bases, with 14 bases left between them. The full variable domain, in which reference TRBV15 and TRBJ2-3 provide the parts outside the CDR3, is DAMVIQNPRYQVTQFGKPVTLSCSQTLNHNVMYWYQQKSSQAPKLLFHYYDKDFNNEADTPDNFQSRRPNTSFCFLDIRSPGLGDTAMYLCATSTHQEPSTDTQYFGPGTRLTVL.

This clonotype was detected only a few times. V is TRBV2 and J is TRBJ2-1, with D possibly matching TRBD1 (6 bases). The CDR3 runs to 14 residues. Trimming shortened V by 4 bases and J by 0 bases, and 7 bases separated the two germline ends. Germline-derived CDR1 and CDR2 are SNHLY and FYNNEI. CDR3 sequence: CASSGQDSYNEQFF. The CDR3 DNA sequence: TGTGCCAGCAGTGGACAGGACTCCTACAATGAGCAGTTCTTC. Complete variable domain (other parts from reference TRBV2 and TRBJ2-1): EPEVTQTPSHQVTQMGQEVILRCVPISNHLYFYWYRQILGQKVEFLVSFYNNEISEKSEIFDDQFSVERPDGSNFTLKIRSTKLEDSAMYFCASSGQDSYNEQFFGPGTRLTVL.

This clonotype has just a few counts. V and J are TRBV7-3 and TRBJ2-2; D uncertain. CDR3 length: 15 residues. V shed 1 base and J shed 0 bases, with 6 bases lying between them. Germline lookup yields CDR1 SGHTA and CDR2 FQGTGA. This chain's CDR3 is CASSLNAANTGELFF. The CDR3 DNA follows: TGTGCCAGCAGCTTAAATGCTGCGAACACCGGGGAGCTGTTTTTT.

About this clonotype: One end of the junction does not line up with germline, which may come from a read error. The chain recombines TRBV4-1 with TRBJ2-5; D not certain. This CDR3 comprises 13 residues. Germline CDR1 reads MGHRA; CDR2 reads YSYEKL. CDR3 sequence reads: CASSLVPEETQYF. The CDR3 DNA is TGCGCCAGTAGCCTGGTGCCGGAGGAGACCCAGTACTTC.